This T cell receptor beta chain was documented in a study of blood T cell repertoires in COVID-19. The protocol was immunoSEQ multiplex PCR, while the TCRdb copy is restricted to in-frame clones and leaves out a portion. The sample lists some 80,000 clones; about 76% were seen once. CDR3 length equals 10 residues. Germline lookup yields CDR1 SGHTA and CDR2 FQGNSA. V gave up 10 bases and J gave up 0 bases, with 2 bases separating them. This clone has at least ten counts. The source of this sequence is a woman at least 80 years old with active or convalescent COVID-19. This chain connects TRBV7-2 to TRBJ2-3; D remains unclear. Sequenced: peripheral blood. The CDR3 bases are TGTGCCACTAGCACAGATACGCAGTATTTT. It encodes CATSTDTQYF.